The rows below give T cell receptor beta chains drawn from one sample of a study of blood T cell repertoires in COVID-19. Produced via immunoSEQ multiplex PCR; TCRdb's table is partial and in-frame only. Here the sample spans about 190,000 clones, around 85% being singletons. Material: peripheral blood. Receptors originate from a man in his fifties who had recovered from COVID-19. CDR3s include the opening cysteine and the closing phenylalanine or tryptophan. A D gene is named only where the DNA matches it firmly. Only part of the rows carry a size: once, few, many, or a class if the clone is expanded.

>once|TRBD2|TRBV24-1|TRBJ2-1
TGTGCCACCAGTGATTCCTGGACTAGCGGGATAGGTAGATTCTACAATGAGCAGTTCTTC
CATSDSWTSGIGRFYNEQFF
>NA|NA|TRBV10-3|TRBJ1-2
TGTGCCATCAGTGGAGGGAATGGCTACACCTTC
CAISGGNGYTF
>NA|TRBD1|TRBV15|TRBJ1-1
TGTGCCACCAGCAGAGATCTATTAATTTTTGGGACAGGGCCTTTTTTAGGCGAAGCTTTCTTT
CATSRDLLIFGTGPFLGEAFF
>NA|NA|TRBV28|TRBJ2-7
TGTGCCAGCGGACTCGCGGGCTACGAGCAGTACTTC
CASGLAGYEQYF
>NA|TRBD2|TRBV29-1|TRBJ2-1
TGCAGCGGTTTTCTAGCGGGAGTGGGCAATGAGCAGTTCTTC
CSGFLAGVGNEQFF
>NA|NA|TRBV18|TRBJ1-4
TGTGCCAGCTCAGCGGGGGGAACAACTAATGAAAAACTGTTTTTT
CASSAGGTTNEKLFF
>NA|TRBD2|TRBV4-1|TRBJ2-1
TGCGCCAGCAGCCCATTATCCAGAGGGAGGGCCTTATCGGGGAATGAGCAGTTCTTC
CASSPLSRGRALSGNEQFF
>NA|NA|TRBV7-2|TRBJ1-2
TGTGCCAGCAGCCCAGGACGGGGAGGTTATGGCTACACCTTC
CASSPGRGGYGYTF
>NA|TRBD1|TRBV5-4|TRBJ2-3
TGTGCCAGCAGCTCAAGGGACAGGGGCACAGATACGCAGTATTTT
CASSSRDRGTDTQYF
>NA|TRBD1|TRBV5-8|TRBJ2-5
TGTGCCAGCAGAACCGGGACAGGGTTCGGGGAGACCCAGTACTTC
CASRTGTGFGETQYF
>few|NA|TRBV29-1|TRBJ1-2
TGCAGCGCCAACGTGGTTGGTGCGGGAGGCTACACCTTC
CSANVVGAGGYTF
>NA|NA|TRBV7-9|TRBJ1-2
TGTGCCAGCAGCTTGTCCCGGGACTGGACTAACTATGGCTACACCTTC
CASSLSRDWTNYGYTF
>once|TRBD2|TRBV27|TRBJ2-1
TGTGCCAGCAGTTTTACGGAGCGGGGCTACAATGAGCAGTTCTTC
CASSFTERGYNEQFF
>once|NA|TRBV7-8|TRBJ1-6
TGTGCCAGCAGCTATACAGGGAATTCACCCCTCCACTTT
CASSYTGNSPLHF
>NA|TRBD2|TRBV13|TRBJ2-7
TGTGCCAGCAGCCCACGAGGACTAGCGGGAATCTACGAGCAGTACTTC
CASSPRGLAGIYEQYF
>NA|TRBD1|TRBV5-1|TRBJ2-3
TGCGCCAGCACCAAGACAGGGCATATGGGAGATACGCAGTATTTT
CASTKTGHMGDTQYF
>NA|NA|TRBV7-3|TRBJ2-3
TGTGCCAGCAGCTTAGATGGCAGGTTGACAGATACGCAGTATTTT
CASSLDGRLTDTQYF
>NA|NA|TRBV9|TRBJ1-1
TGTGCCAGCAGCACCCAGGGGAGCACTGAAGCTTTCTTT
CASSTQGSTEAFF
>NA|NA|TRBV6-5|TRBJ2-3
TGTGCCAGCAGTTACTCCGAGCGGGCCCGCACAGATACGCAGTATTTT
CASSYSERARTDTQYF
>NA|TRBD1|TRBV5-1|TRBJ2-7
TGCGCCAGCAGAATAACCGGGACAGGGGGCGACGAGCAGTACTTC
CASRITGTGGDEQYF
>NA|NA|TRBV13|TRBJ2-5
TGTGCCAGCAGCTTAAGGGACACTGGGGAGACCCAGTACTTC
CASSLRDTGETQYF
>NA|TRBD2|TRBV27|TRBJ2-1
TGTGCCAGCAGCTCCGGGCGGGGGGCCTACAATGAGCAGTTCTTC
CASSSGRGAYNEQFF
>NA|NA|TRBV4-1|TRBJ1-6
TGCGCCAGCAGCCTCAGCAGGGGCCCAGATTCACCCCTCCACTTT
CASSLSRGPDSPLHF
>NA|TRBD2|TRBV6-5|TRBJ2-1
TGTGCCAGCAGACATCTAGCGGATAGCTACAATGAGCAGTTCTTC
CASRHLADSYNEQFF